A single sample gave rise to the 26 T cell receptor beta chains below, sequenced in a study of cytomegalovirus exposure and HLA in healthy donors. 60 Vbeta and 13 Jbeta primers were used in PCR. The table came from immunoSEQ multiplex PCR; TCRdb's copy has only in-frame clones and leaves some out. The table includes about 200,000 clones, around 80% detected once. The sequencing sample was made of PBMCs. The receptors were sampled from a woman younger than 30 in good health and CMV-seronegative.

The rearrangement joins TRBV10-3 to TRBJ2-5; D is unresolved. The CDR3 is 15 residues long. Trimming cost V 3 bases and J 3 bases, with 14 bases left between them. CDR1 is ENHRY, CDR2 SYGVKD, per germline. CDR3 loop: CAISERVPEKETQYF. Here the CDR3 DNA reads TGTGCCATCAGTGAACGGGTACCGGAGAAAGAGACCCAGTACTTC.

The V call is TRBV29-1, the J call TRBJ1-3; 10 nucleotides match TRBD1. The germline V gene has CDR1 SQVTM and CDR2 ANQGSEA. There are 14 residues in the CDR3. J gave up 4 bases and V 4 bases, and 4 bases lay outside the gene matches. This chain's CDR3 is CSVGTGGAGNTIYF. As DNA, the CDR3 is TGCAGCGTTGGGACAGGGGGAGCGGGAAACACCATATATTTT.

The J gene is TRBJ2-3, the V gene TRBV2, with TRBD2 matching 7 bases. V shed 4 bases, J shed 3 bases, and the junction held 7 bases outside the gene matches. The CDR3 contains 15 residues. CDR1 SNHLY and CDR2 FYNNEI come from the germline V gene. CDR3: CASSALAARTDTQYF. The CDR3 DNA is TGTGCCAGCAGTGCCCTAGCGGCTCGGACAGATACGCAGTATTTT.

The chain employs TRBV5-4 and TRBJ1-2; D remains unclear. The CDR3 consists of 14 residues. Trimming took off 2 bases at V and 3 bases at J, with 11 bases between the two ends. Germline V gives CDR1 SGHNT, CDR2 YYREEE (reference sequence). The CDR3 is CASSLMGVYYGYTF. The CDR3 DNA sequence: TGTGCCAGCAGCTTAATGGGAGTTTACTATGGCTACACCTTC.

V gene TRBV5-1 combines with J gene TRBJ2-5; 8 nucleotides line up with TRBD1. CDR1 is SGHRS and CDR2 is YFSETQ in the germline V gene. CDR3 length equals 14 residues. Trimming at V came to 3 bases and at J to 4 bases, leaving 5 bases not matched to a gene. The CDR3 coding sequence is TGCGCCAGCAGCTCAGGACAGGGCGTAGAGACCCAGTACTTC. This translates into CASSSGQGVETQYF.

The CDR3 is CASNPGSLDTQYF. The CDR3 DNA is TGTGCCAGCAACCCGGGTTCGTTAGATACGCAGTATTTT. The rearrangement links TRBV11-2 to TRBJ2-3; D remains ambiguous. This CDR3 contains 13 residues. V gave up 7 bases and J gave up 5 bases, with 13 bases separating them. Germline CDR1 is SGHAT and CDR2 is FQNNGV.

The gene calls are TRBV30 and TRBJ2-3; D possibly corresponds to TRBD2 (7 bases). Trimming took 4 bases from V and 3 from J, leaving 17 bases between them. CDR3 length: 15 amino acids. CDR1 is GTSNPN and CDR2 is SVGIG in the germline V gene (reference sequence). CDR3 DNA: TGTGCCTGGAATCCCCTGGGGGGGCGGACAGATACGCAGTATTTT. It specifies CAWNPLGGRTDTQYF.

DNA of the CDR3: TGTGCCAGCAGCTTGAGGGGTCGGGCCTACGAGCAGTACTTC. The encoded protein is CASSLRGRAYEQYF. V is TRBV5-4 and J is TRBJ2-5; the D gene is possibly TRBD1 (5 bases). The J call may be in error: the DNA end matches TRBJ2-7 better. The CDR3 is made up of 14 amino acids. Germline V lookup: CDR1 SGHNT, CDR2 YYREEE (reference sequence).

The V gene is TRBV4-1, the J gene TRBJ2-1; 12 bases match TRBD2. With V trimmed by 5 bases and J by 1 base, 15 bases remained unmatched. CDR1 MGHRA and CDR2 YSYEKL come from the germline V gene. This CDR3 is built from 20 residues. The CDR3 region is CASSDPRLAGDYSSYNEQFF. The CDR3 DNA reads as TGCGCCAGCAGCGACCCCAGACTAGCGGGGGACTATTCTTCCTACAATGAGCAGTTCTTC.

The V call is TRBV28, the J call TRBJ2-2, with D perhaps TRBD2 (5 bases). CDR3 length equals 15 residues. The germline gives CDR1 MDHEN, CDR2 SYDVKM. Trimming shortened V by 3 bases and J by 2 bases, and 10 bases separated the two germline ends. The CDR3 reads CASSFREYNTGELFF. CDR3 nucleotide sequence: TGTGCCAGCAGTTTCCGGGAATACAACACCGGGGAGCTGTTTTTT.

This clone occurred many times. The rearrangement uses TRBV4-2 and TRBJ2-2; D unclear. Trimming stripped 0 bases from V and 5 bases from J, with 10 bases between. Germline V gene lookup returns CDR1 LGHNA and CDR2 YNFKEQ. CDR3 length: 15 residues. CDR3 bases: TGTGCCAGCAGCCAAGATTGGCCCGTAACCGGGGAGCTGTTTTTT. Its protein product is CASSQDWPVTGELFF.

This chain joins TRBV6-5 and TRBJ1-4; no firm D call. Trimming stripped 2 bases from V and 4 bases from J, with 14 bases between. Germline values: CDR1 MNHEY, CDR2 SVGAGI. The CDR3 sequence is 16 residues long. CDR3 in DNA: TGTGCCAGCAGTTACACTCCGCAGACTCTTAATGAAAAACTGTTTTTT. Protein product: CASSYTPQTLNEKLFF.

This chain joins TRBV14 and TRBJ1-1; 9 bases fit TRBD1. This CDR3 contains 15 residues. Germline lookup yields CDR1 SGHDN and CDR2 FVKESK. V gave up 5 bases and J gave up 4 bases; unmatched junction bases: 8. CDR3 in amino acids: CASSAYRGLVTEAFF. The CDR3 nucleotides read TGTGCCAGCAGCGCCTACAGGGGGCTTGTCACTGAAGCTTTCTTT. The variable domain in full, completed from reference TRBV14 and TRBJ1-1, reads EAGVTQFPSHSVIEKGQTVTLRCDPISGHDNLYWYRRVMGKEIKFLLHFVKESKQDESGMPNNRFLAERTGGTYSTLKVQPAELEDSGVYFCASSAYRGLVTEAFFGQGTRLTVV.

The chain has TRBV7-9 and TRBJ2-2; 7 nucleotides align to TRBD1. Germline V gene data show CDR1 as SEHNR and CDR2 as FQNEAQ (reference sequence). V lost 5 bases to trimming and J lost 0 bases; unmatched junction nucleotides: 9. The CDR3 spans 17 residues. This chain's CDR3 is CASSHPPGTANTGELFF. The CDR3 DNA reads as TGTGCCAGCAGCCACCCCCCCGGGACAGCGAACACCGGGGAGCTGTTTTTT.

This clone was found once. CDR3 bases: TGTGCCAGCATCTACCCCGGGCTAGCGGGAGGGGAGGATGAGCAGTTCTTC. Its translation is CASIYPGLAGGEDEQFF. V gene TRBV11-2 combines with J gene TRBJ2-1; 12 bases are a match to TRBD2. The ends lost 7 bases at V and 8 bases at J; junction bases unmatched: 15. Germline values: CDR1 SGHAT, CDR2 FQNNGV. The length of the CDR3 is 17 residues.

The rearrangement links TRBV13 to TRBJ2-5, with D perhaps matching TRBD1 (6 bases). The CDR3 extends over 17 amino acids. V was pared by 0 bases and J by 4 bases, with 18 bases between. Per the germline V gene, CDR1 is PRHDT and CDR2 is FYEKMQ (reference sequence). The CDR3 DNA reads TGTGCCAGCAGCTTAGGCCCATTAAACAGGGCCCGAGAGACCCAGTACTTC. It specifies CASSLGPLNRARETQYF.

In this sample, this clone turned up a few times. The chain joins TRBV7-6 to TRBJ2-3; tentative D call: TRBD2 (5 bases). V was pared by 1 base and J by 7 bases, with 9 bases between. The CDR3 consists of 13 residues. Germline loops: CDR1 SGHVS, CDR2 FNYEAQ. DNA for the CDR3: TGTGCCAGCAGCTTAGGTCCGACTAATACGCAGTATTTT. It encodes CASSLGPTNTQYF.

This sequence joins TRBV11-2 and TRBJ2-5, with TRBD2 matching over 14 bases. CDR1 is SGHAT, CDR2 FQNNGV, per germline. The trim removed 6 bases at V and 3 bases at J, leaving 3 bases unmatched. The CDR3 spans 15 residues. CDR3 region: CASSLGLAGEETQYF. The CDR3 bases are TGTGCCAGCAGTTTGGGACTAGCGGGAGAAGAGACCCAGTACTTC.

The chain has TRBV7-6 and TRBJ1-1, with a weak D call TRBD1 (5 bases). The V and J ends lost 1 base and 7 bases respectively, with 10 bases between them. The CDR3 covers 13 residues. The germline CDR1 and CDR2 sequences are SGHVS and FNYEAQ. CDR3 DNA sequence: TGTGCCAGCAGCTTAGTGTCGGGGGTTGAAGCTTTCTTT. Amino acid sequence: CASSLVSGVEAFF. Full variable domain (remainder filled in from reference TRBV7-6 and TRBJ1-1): GAGVSQSPRYKVTKRGQDVALRCDPISGHVSLYWYRQALGQGPEFLTYFNYEAQQDKSGLPNDRFSAERPEGSISTLTIQRTEQRDSAMYRCASSLVSGVEAFFGQGTRLTVV.

The chain is built from TRBV5-1 and TRBJ2-4; 9 nucleotides agree with TRBD2. V lost 7 bases, J lost 5 bases, and 7 bases stayed unmatched. The CDR3 length is 14 residues. Germline assignment: CDR1 SGHRS and CDR2 YFSETQ. CDR3 sequence: CASSAGGPENIQYF. In DNA form, the CDR3 reads TGCGCCAGCTCTGCGGGAGGGCCGGAAAACATTCAGTACTTC. The variable domain in full, completed from reference TRBV5-1 and TRBJ2-4, reads KAGVTQTPRYLIKTRGQQVTLSCSPISGHRSVSWYQQTPGQGLQFLFEYFSETQRNKGNFPGRFSGRQFSNSRSEMNVSTLELGDSALYLCASSAGGPENIQYFGAGTRLSVL.

The chain is built from TRBV13 and TRBJ2-1; 11 bases align to TRBD1. This CDR3 is 18 amino acids long. V shed 4 bases and J 3 bases; nucleotides not matched to a gene: 11. Looked up from germline, CDR1 is PRHDT and CDR2 is FYEKMQ (reference sequence). The DNA of the CDR3 is TGTGCCAGCAGCTCGGGACAGGGGGGCCTAGAGCTCTACAATGAGCAGTTCTTC. This encodes CASSSGQGGLELYNEQFF. Full variable domain (remainder filled in from reference TRBV13 and TRBJ2-1): AAGVIQSPRHLIKEKRETATLKCYPIPRHDTVYWYQQGPGQDPQFLISFYEKMQSDKGSIPDRFSAQQFSDYHSELNMSSLELGDSALYFCASSSGQGGLELYNEQFFGPGTRLTVL.

The table lists this clone with a count of one. This chain uses TRBV4-3 with TRBJ2-3; maybe TRBD1 (6 bases). The CDR3 totals 18 residues. V dropped 2 bases and J dropped 3 bases, with 21 bases sitting between them. Per germline, CDR1 LGHNA and CDR2 YSLEER. CDR3 region: CASSQLQEQGWGTDTQYF. The DNA of the CDR3 is TGCGCCAGCAGCCAACTCCAAGAACAGGGTTGGGGGACAGATACGCAGTATTTT.

This chain joins TRBV19 and TRBJ2-7, with 9 positions matching TRBD1. V gave up 6 bases and J gave up 3 bases; unmatched junction bases: 3. This CDR3 spans 13 amino acids. Germline V gene lookup returns CDR1 LNHDA and CDR2 SQIVND (reference sequence). The CDR3 DNA is TGTGCCAGTAGGGGGACAGGGAACTACGAGCAGTACGTC. It specifies CASRGTGNYEQYV.

The chain uses TRBV9 and TRBJ2-1, with TRBD2 matching over 13 bases. Germline-derived CDR1 and CDR2 are SGDLS and YYNGEE. The CDR3 has 15 amino acids. V dropped 4 bases and J dropped 5; count of bases not matched to a gene: 3. CDR3 coding DNA: TGTGCCAGCAGCCTGACTAGCGGGGGGAACAATGAGCAGTTCTTC. Amino acid sequence: CASSLTSGGNNEQFF.

This clone was seen only once. The chain has TRBV19 and TRBJ2-1; possible D gene TRBD1, 6 bases. Germline V CDR1 and CDR2: LNHDA, SQIVND (reference sequence). V lost 7 bases to trimming and J lost 4 bases, with 11 bases between them. There are 13 residues in the CDR3. The CDR3 bases are TGTGCCAGTACAACCGACAGGTACAATGAGCAGTTCTTC. This encodes CASTTDRYNEQFF.

This chain joins TRBV27 and TRBJ2-2; a possible D gene is TRBD2 (7 bases). The CDR3 is 14 amino acids. CDR1 is MNHEY and CDR2 is SMNVEV in the germline V gene (reference sequence). V shed 8 bases and J shed 4 bases, with 14 bases lying between them. The chain's CDR3 is CASGVGGATGELFF. Written as DNA, the CDR3 is TGTGCCAGCGGGGTGGGGGGGGCCACCGGGGAGCTGTTTTTT.